This T cell receptor (beta chain) derives from a study of blood T cell repertoires in COVID-19. TCRdb keeps only in-frame clones here, not all; method: immunoSEQ multiplex PCR. The repertoire holds about 270,000 clones, with approximately 86% as singletons. V gave up 3 bases and J gave up 5 bases, with 16 bases separating them. The germline V gene encodes CDR1 LNHNV and CDR2 YYDKDF (reference sequence). The CDR3 spans 15 residues. Sequencing was carried out using PBMCs or T cells enriched from blood (not recorded which). This rearrangement joins TRBV15 to TRBJ2-5; a possible D gene is TRBD1 (5 bases). The TCR sequence derives from a woman between 18 and 29 years old who had recovered from COVID-19. This CDR3 is CATSSLHQGDETQYF. As DNA, the CDR3 is TGTGCCACCAGCAGCCTCCACCAGGGTGATGAGACCCAGTACTTC.